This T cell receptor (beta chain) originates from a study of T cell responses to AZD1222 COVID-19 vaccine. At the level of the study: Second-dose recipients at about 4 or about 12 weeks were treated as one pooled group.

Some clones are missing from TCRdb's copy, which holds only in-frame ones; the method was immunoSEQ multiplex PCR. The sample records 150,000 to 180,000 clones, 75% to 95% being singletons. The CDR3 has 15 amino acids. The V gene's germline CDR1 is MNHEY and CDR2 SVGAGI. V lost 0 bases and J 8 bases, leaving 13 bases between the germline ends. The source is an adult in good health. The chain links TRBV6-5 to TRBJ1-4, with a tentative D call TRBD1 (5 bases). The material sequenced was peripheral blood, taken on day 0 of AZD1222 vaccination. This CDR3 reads CASSYSPRVGEKLFF. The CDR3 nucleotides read TGTGCCAGCAGTTACTCGCCCAGGGTTGGGGAAAAACTGTTTTTT.